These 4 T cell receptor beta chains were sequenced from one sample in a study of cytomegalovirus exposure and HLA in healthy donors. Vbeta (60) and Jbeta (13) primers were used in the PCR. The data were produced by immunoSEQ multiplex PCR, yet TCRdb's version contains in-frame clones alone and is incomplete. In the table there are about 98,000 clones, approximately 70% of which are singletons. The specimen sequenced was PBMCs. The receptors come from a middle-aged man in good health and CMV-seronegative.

CDR3 nucleotide sequence: TGTGCCAGCAGCTTAATCTCAGGAGGGGGCCGCACAGATACGCAGTATTTT. This codes for CASSLISGGGRTDTQYF. This chain connects TRBV7-3 to TRBJ2-3; perhaps TRBD1 as D (7 bases). Between the trimmed V and J ends, which lost 1 base and 1 base, there was a span of 15 bases. Germline CDR1 is SGHTA and CDR2 is FQGTGA. The CDR3 totals 17 residues.

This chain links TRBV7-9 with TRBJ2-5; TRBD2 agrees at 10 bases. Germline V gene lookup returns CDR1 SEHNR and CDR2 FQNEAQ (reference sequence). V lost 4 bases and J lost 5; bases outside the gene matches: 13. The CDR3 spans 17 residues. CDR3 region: CASSSTPKREGLETQYF. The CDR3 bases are TGTGCCAGCAGCTCGACCCCTAAGCGGGAGGGCCTTGAGACCCAGTACTTC.

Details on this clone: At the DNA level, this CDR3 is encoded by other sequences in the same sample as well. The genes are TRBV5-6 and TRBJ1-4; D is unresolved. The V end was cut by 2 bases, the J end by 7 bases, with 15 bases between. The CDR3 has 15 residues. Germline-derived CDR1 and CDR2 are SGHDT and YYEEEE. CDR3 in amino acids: CASSLLTAGSEKLFF. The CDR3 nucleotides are TGTGCCAGCAGCTTACTGACGGCTGGGAGTGAAAAACTGTTTTTT.

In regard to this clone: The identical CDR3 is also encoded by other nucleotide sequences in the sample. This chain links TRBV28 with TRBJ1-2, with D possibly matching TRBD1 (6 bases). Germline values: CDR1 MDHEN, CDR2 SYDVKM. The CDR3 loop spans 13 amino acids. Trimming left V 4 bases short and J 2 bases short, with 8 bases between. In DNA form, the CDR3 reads TGTGCCAGCAGTTCCGGACAGAACTATGGCTACACCTTC. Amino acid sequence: CASSSGQNYGYTF.